The present TCR beta chain was sequenced within a study of CD8+ T cells in alopecia areata. Across the study: Treated patients took oral tofacitinib at 5 to 10 mg twice daily. Treated patients' severity was scored by percentage of affected scalp area. Study-level points and caveats: Between patients, shared TCR sequences were less clear than in mice. This was possibly due in part to HLA diversity in the patient population.

As for treatment: oral pan-JAK inhibitor, 5-10 mg twice daily. Once RNA had been extracted, it was reverse transcribed into cDNA to act as the sequencing template. Sequencing used immunoSEQ multiplex PCR; TCRdb keeps in-frame clones, though not all of them. The data show 150,000 to 200,000 clones, about two thirds seen once. This clone showed up just once. Its antigen remains unidentified. CDR1 and CDR2 from the germline V gene are GTSNPN and SVGIG (reference sequence). This CDR3 has 11 residues. V is TRBV30 and J is TRBJ2-5; D assignment may be TRBD1 or TRBD2 (5 bases each). The better agreement between TRBJ2-7 and the DNA end casts doubt on the J call. The TCR originated in a human donor with alopecia areata. The material was CD4+ T cells sorted from blood, obtained at week 4, from a patient treated with tofacitinib. The CDR3 here is CAWEGIHEQYF. CDR3 coding DNA: TGTGCCTGGGAGGGGATCCACGAGCAGTACTTC.